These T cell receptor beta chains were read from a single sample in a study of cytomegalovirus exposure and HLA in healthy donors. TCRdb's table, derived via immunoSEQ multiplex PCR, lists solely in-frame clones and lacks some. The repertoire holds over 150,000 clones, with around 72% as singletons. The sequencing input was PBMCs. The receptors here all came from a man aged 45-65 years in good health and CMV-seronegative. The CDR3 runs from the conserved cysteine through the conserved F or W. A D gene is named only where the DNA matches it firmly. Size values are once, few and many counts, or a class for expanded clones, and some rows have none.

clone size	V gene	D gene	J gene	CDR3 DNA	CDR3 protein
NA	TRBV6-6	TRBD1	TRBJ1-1	TGTGCCAGCAGTTATCTGTCAGGGGGCAAAGACACTGAAGCTTTCTTT	CASSYLSGGKDTEAFF
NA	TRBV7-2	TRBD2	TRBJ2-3	TGTGCCAGCAGCACCCGGGGGGGCCGGGCAGATACGCAGTATTTT	CASSTRGGRADTQYF
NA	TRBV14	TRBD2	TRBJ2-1	TGTGCCAGCAGCCCACTAGCGGGGGTATCTGAGCAGTTCTTC	CASSPLAGVSEQFF
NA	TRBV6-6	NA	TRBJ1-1	TGTGCCAGCAGCCCCATGGCTGGGAACACTGAAGCTTTCTTT	CASSPMAGNTEAFF
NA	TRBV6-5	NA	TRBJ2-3	TGTGCCAGCAGGTTGCTCAGTTTCACAGATACGCAGTATTTT	CASRLLSFTDTQYF
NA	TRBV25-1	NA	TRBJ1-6	TGTGCCAGCAGTGAGCCTACACGGGTTTCACCCCTCCACTTT	CASSEPTRVSPLHF
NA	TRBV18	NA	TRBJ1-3	TGTGCCAGCTCACCAATAGAGGCGACCTCTCTCGGAAACACCATATATTTT	CASSPIEATSLGNTIYF
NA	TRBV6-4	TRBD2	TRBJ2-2	TGTGCCAGCAGTTCCGGGACTAGCGGGGGGACCGGGGAGCTGTTTTTT	CASSSGTSGGTGELFF
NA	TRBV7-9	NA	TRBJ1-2	TGTGCCAGCAGCGCCGGGACAAACCTTAACTATGGCTACACCTTC	CASSAGTNLNYGYTF
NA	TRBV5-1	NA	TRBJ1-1	TGCGCCAGCAGCTCAGGCGGGGGAGGAACTGAAGCTTTCTTT	CASSSGGGGTEAFF
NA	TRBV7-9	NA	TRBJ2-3	TGTGCCAGCAGCTTTGGAGGGAATACGGATACGCAGTATTTT	CASSFGGNTDTQYF
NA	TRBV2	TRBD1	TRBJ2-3	TGTGCCAGCATGGGGACAGGGGCGCCCGCAGATACGCAGTATTTT	CASMGTGAPADTQYF
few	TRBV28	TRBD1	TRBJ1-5	TGTGCCAGCAGTGGGACAGGGGTTAATCAGCCCCAGCATTTT	CASSGTGVNQPQHF
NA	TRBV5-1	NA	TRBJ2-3	TGCGCCAGCAGCTTGAGGGGGGGGGACGGCACAGATACGCAGTATTTT	CASSLRGGDGTDTQYF
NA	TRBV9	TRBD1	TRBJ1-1	TGTGCCAGCAGCTCACGACAGGGGCTGAACACTGAAGCTTTCTTT	CASSSRQGLNTEAFF
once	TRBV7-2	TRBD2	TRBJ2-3	TGTGCCAGCAGCTCTAGCGGGGGGCGCACAGATACGCAGTATTTT	CASSSSGGRTDTQYF
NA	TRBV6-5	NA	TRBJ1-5	TGTGCCAGCAGTCAAAAAGGGGCAGGGAATCAGCCCCAGCATTTT	CASSQKGAGNQPQHF
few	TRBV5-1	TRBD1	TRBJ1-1	TGCGCCAGCAGCGCCGACAGGGCGGGCACTGAAGCTTTCTTT	CASSADRAGTEAFF
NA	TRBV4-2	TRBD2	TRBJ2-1	TGTGCCAGCAGCACGCGGGGGTCCAGGGATGAGCAGTTCTTC	CASSTRGSRDEQFF
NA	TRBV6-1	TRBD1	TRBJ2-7	TGTGCCAGCAGTGGAAGGACAGGGGGTTCCTACGAGCAGTACTTC	CASSGRTGGSYEQYF
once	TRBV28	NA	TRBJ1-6	TGTGCCAGCAGTCGGGACACGGAGAATTCACCCCTCCACTTT	CASSRDTENSPLHF
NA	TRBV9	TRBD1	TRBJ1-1	TGTGCCAGCAGCGTAGACAGGGGGCGGACTGAAGCTTTCTTT	CASSVDRGRTEAFF
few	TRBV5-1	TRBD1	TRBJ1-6	TGCGCCAGCAGCTTGGGGGACAGGGGCAATAATTCACCCCTCCACTTT	CASSLGDRGNNSPLHF
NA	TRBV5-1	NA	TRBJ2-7	TGCGCCAGCAGCCCCGAGGGGGGGCCTTACGAGCAGTACTTC	CASSPEGGPYEQYF
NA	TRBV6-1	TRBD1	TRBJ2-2	TGTGCCAGCAGTATGACAGGGTCGAACACCGGGGAGCTGTTTTTT	CASSMTGSNTGELFF
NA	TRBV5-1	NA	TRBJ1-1	TGCGCCAGCAGCTCCTCTGGAGCCACTGAAGCTTTCTTT	CASSSSGATEAFF
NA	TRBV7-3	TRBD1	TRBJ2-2	TGTGCCAGCAGCTCTAGCCCGACAGGGGGGTACACCGGGGAGCTGTTTTTT	CASSSSPTGGYTGELFF
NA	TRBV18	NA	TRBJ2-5	TGTGCCAGCTCACTCAACAGACAAGAGACCCAGTACTTC	CASSLNRQETQYF
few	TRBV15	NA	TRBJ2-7	TGTGCCACCAGCAGAGATAGAGGGGCGCGGGGCTACGAGCAGTACTTC	CATSRDRGARGYEQYF
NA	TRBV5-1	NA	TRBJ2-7	TGCGCCAGCAGCACCCGGGACACGAACTACGAGCAGTACTTC	CASSTRDTNYEQYF
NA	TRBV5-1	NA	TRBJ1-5	TGCGCCAGCAGCCCCGACACTAGCCAGCCCCAGCATTTT	CASSPDTSQPQHF
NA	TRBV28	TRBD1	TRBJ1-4	TGTGCCAGCAGTCCCGACAGGGCATATGAAAAACTGTTTTTT	CASSPDRAYEKLFF
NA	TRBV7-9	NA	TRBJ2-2	TGTGCCAGCAGCCCAACAGGCGGCAGAAGGAGGGAAACCGGGGAGCTGTTTTTT	CASSPTGGRRRETGELFF
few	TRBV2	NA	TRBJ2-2	TGTGCCAGCAGTCCGCAAGGTGGGGGGACCGGGGAGCTGTTTTTT	CASSPQGGGTGELFF
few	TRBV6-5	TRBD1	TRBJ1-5	TGTGCCAGCAGTTACGGTCCAGGGGGCGGCCCCCAGCATTTT	CASSYGPGGGPQHF
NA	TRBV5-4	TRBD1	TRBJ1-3	TGTGCCAGCAGCTTCCTGAAGACAGGGGGATACTCTGGAAACACCATATATTTT	CASSFLKTGGYSGNTIYF
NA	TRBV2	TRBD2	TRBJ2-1	TGTGCCAGCACCTTCCGGGGGGGCGTTGAGCAGTTCTTC	CASTFRGGVEQFF
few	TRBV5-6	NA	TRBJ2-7	TGTGCCAGCAGCATCGGAGGGGGCTTCTACGAGCAGTACTTC	CASSIGGGFYEQYF
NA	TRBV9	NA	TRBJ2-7	TGTGCCAGCAGCCCCCAGGAAGGCCCCCGGTACGAGCAGTACTTC	CASSPQEGPRYEQYF
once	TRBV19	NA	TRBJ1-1	TGTGCCAGTAGTGGCGGGGTCTGGAACACTGAAGCTTTCTTT	CASSGGVWNTEAFF
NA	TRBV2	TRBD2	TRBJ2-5	TGTGCCAGCAGCGAAGAGCAGGGACTACACCAGTACTTC	CASSEEQGLHQYF
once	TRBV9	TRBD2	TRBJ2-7	TGTGCCAGCAGCGTACTAGCGGATTTCTCCTACGAGCAGTACTTC	CASSVLADFSYEQYF
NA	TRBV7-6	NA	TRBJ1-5	TGTGCCAGCAGCTTGCAGGGAAGCAATCAGCCCCAGCATTTT	CASSLQGSNQPQHF
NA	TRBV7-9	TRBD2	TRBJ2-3	TGTGCCGGTAGCGGCGGGGGGGCCACAGATACGCAGTATTTT	CAGSGGGATDTQYF
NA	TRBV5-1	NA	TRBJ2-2	TGCGCCAGCAGCTTGCTGGCCGGGGTAAACACCGGGGAGCTGTTTTTT	CASSLLAGVNTGELFF
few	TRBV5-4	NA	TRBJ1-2	TGTGCCAGCAGACAGGAAACAACTAACTATGGCTACACCTTC	CASRQETTNYGYTF
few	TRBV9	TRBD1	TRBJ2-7	TGTGCCAGCAGCGGGAGCTGGGACAGGGCCTACGAGCAGTACTTC	CASSGSWDRAYEQYF
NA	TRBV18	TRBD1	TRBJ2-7	TGTGCCAGCTCACCACCAGGACAGGCATCCTACGAGCAGTACTTC	CASSPPGQASYEQYF
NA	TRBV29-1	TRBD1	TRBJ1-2	TGCAGCGTTTCCGGGACAGGGGGCTTCTATGGCTACACCTTC	CSVSGTGGFYGYTF
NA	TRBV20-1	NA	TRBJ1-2	TGCAAAACCGGGGGGTTATATGGCTACACCTTC	CKTGGLYGYTF
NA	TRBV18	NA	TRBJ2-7	TGTGCCAGCTCACCAAATCAGGGCTCCTACGAGCAGTACTTC	CASSPNQGSYEQYF
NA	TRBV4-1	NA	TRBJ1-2	TGCGCCAGCAGCCAAGCTGAAGCTGGAGTCTATGGCTACACCTTC	CASSQAEAGVYGYTF
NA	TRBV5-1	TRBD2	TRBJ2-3	TGCGCCAGCAGCTTTGGGGCTACCGGGGGGGGCGATACGCAGTATTTT	CASSFGATGGGDTQYF
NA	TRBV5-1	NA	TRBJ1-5	TGCGCCAGCAGCTTGGAAGGAGGGACCAATCAGCCCCAGCATTTT	CASSLEGGTNQPQHF
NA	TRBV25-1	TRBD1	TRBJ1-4	TGTGCCAGCAGGGGGGTTAAGGGGGCTTTTAATGAAAAACTGTTTTTT	CASRGVKGAFNEKLFF
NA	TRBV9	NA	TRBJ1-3	TGTGCCAGCAGCGAAACAGGGATCCCTGGAAACACCATATATTTT	CASSETGIPGNTIYF
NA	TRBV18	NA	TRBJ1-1	TGTGCCAGCTCACCACATAAGGCACCCACAGGGCTGGCTGAAGCTTTCTTT	CASSPHKAPTGLAEAFF
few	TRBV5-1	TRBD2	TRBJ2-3	TGCGCCAGCAGCTTAGGGACTAGCGGGGATACGCAGTATTTT	CASSLGTSGDTQYF
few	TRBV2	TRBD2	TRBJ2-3	TGTGCCAGCAGTGAAGCGCTTGGCCTAGCGGCTGAAGATACGCAGTATTTT	CASSEALGLAAEDTQYF
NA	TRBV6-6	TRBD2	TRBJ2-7	TGTGCCAGCAGTTACGACGGGGGGGCCTACGAGCAGTACTTC	CASSYDGGAYEQYF